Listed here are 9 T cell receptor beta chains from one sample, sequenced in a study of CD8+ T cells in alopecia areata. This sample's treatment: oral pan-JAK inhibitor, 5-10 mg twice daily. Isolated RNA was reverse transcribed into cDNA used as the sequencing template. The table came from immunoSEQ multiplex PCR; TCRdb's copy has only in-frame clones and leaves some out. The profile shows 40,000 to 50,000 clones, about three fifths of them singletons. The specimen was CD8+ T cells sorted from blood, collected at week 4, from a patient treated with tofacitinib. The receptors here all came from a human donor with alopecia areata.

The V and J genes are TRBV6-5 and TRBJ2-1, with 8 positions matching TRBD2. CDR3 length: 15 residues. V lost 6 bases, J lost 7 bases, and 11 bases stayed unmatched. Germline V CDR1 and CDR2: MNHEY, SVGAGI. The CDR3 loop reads CASSSGLAGLNEQFF. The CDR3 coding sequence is TGTGCCAGCAGCTCCGGACTAGCCGGGCTGAATGAGCAGTTCTTC.

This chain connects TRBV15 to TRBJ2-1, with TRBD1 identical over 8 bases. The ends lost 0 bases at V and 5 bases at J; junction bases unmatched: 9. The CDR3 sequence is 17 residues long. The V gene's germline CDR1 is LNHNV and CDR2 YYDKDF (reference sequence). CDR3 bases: TGTGCCACCAGCAGAGATAGTCCCCCGGACAGGGACAATGAGCAGTTCTTC. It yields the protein CATSRDSPPDRDNEQFF. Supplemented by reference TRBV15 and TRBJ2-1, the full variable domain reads DAMVIQNPRYQVTQFGKPVTLSCSQTLNHNVMYWYQQKSSQAPKLLFHYYDKDFNNEADTPDNFQSRRPNTSFCFLDIRSPGLGDTAMYLCATSRDSPPDRDNEQFFGPGTRLTVL.

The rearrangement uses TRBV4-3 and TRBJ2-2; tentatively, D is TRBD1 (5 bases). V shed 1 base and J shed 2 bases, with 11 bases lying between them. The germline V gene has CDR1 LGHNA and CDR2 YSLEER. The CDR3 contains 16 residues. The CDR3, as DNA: TGCGCCAGCAGCCAAGGAACAGGACCTAACACCGGGGAGCTGTTTTTT. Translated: CASSQGTGPNTGELFF.

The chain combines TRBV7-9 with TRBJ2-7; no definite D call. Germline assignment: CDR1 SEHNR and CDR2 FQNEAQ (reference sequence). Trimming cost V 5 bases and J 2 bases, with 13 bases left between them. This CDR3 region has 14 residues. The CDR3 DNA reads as TGTGCCAGCAGCGCAGGCTTCGGCCCCTACGAGCAGTACTTC. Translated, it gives CASSAGFGPYEQYF.

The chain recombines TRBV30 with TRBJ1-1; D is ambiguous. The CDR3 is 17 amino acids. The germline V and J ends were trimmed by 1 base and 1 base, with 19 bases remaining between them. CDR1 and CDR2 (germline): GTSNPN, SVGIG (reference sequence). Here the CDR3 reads CAWSGPDRFGRNTEAFF. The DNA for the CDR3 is TGTGCCTGGAGTGGACCGGATCGGTTCGGCAGGAACACTGAAGCTTTCTTT.

The CDR3 spells CASSQDARSSYEQYF. CDR3 sequence (DNA): TGCGCCAGCAGCCAAGACGCCAGGAGCTCCTACGAGCAGTACTTC. The V call is TRBV4-3, the J call TRBJ2-7; D uncertain. Between the trimmed V and J ends, which lost 0 bases and 0 bases, there was a span of 9 bases. There are 15 residues in the CDR3. Germline loops: CDR1 LGHNA, CDR2 YSLEER.

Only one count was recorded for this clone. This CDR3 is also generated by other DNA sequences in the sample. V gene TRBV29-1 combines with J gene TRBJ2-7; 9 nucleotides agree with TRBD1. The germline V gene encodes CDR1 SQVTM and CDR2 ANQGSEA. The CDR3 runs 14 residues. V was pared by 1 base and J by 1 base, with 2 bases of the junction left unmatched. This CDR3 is CSVEGGQGSYEQYF. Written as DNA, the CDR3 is TGCAGCGTTGAAGGGGGACAGGGTTCCTACGAGCAGTACTTC.

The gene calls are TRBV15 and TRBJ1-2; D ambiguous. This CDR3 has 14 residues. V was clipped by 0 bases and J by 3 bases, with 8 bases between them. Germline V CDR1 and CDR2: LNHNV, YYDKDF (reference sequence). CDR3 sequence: CATSRDSTYYGYTF. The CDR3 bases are TGTGCCACCAGCAGAGATAGTACCTACTATGGCTACACCTTC. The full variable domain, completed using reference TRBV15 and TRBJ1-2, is DAMVIQNPRYQVTQFGKPVTLSCSQTLNHNVMYWYQQKSSQAPKLLFHYYDKDFNNEADTPDNFQSRRPNTSFCFLDIRSPGLGDTAMYLCATSRDSTYYGYTFGSGTRLTVV.

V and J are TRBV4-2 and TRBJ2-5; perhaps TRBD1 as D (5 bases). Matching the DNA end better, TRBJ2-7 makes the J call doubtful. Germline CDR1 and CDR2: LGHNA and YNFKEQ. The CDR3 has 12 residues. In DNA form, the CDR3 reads TGTGCCAGCAGCTTAGGGGCCTACGAGCAGTACTTC. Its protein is CASSLGAYEQYF.